Shown below are 10 T cell receptor beta chains from a single sample sequenced in a study of blood T cell repertoires in COVID-19. Profiled with immunoSEQ multiplex PCR; TCRdb holds only in-frame clones, not every one. The profile shows roughly 70,000 clones, about 85% of them singletons. Sequencing was carried out using peripheral blood. The source is a man between 70 and 80 years old with active COVID-19.

This rearrangement joins TRBV28 to TRBJ1-6, with TRBD1 matching 10 bases. Germline lookup yields CDR1 MDHEN and CDR2 SYDVKM. V lost 3 bases, J lost 10 bases, and 6 bases stayed unmatched. This CDR3 contains 15 residues. For the CDR3, the DNA is TGTGCCAGCAGTTTGGGACAGGGGTACAGGTCACCCCTCCACTTT. Its translation: CASSLGQGYRSPLHF. Together with reference TRBV28 and TRBJ1-6, the CDR3 gives the full variable domain: DVKVTQSSRYLVKRTGEKVFLECVQDMDHENMFWYRQDPGLGLRLIYFSYDVKMKEKGDIPEGYSVSREKKERFSLILESASTNQTSMYLCASSLGQGYRSPLHFGNGTRLTVT.

The genes are TRBV6-2 or TRBV6-3 and TRBJ1-5, with 8 positions matching TRBD1. The V gene end was trimmed by 6 bases and the J gene end by 5 bases; junction bases not matched to a gene: 6. CDR1 MNHEY and CDR2 SVGEGT come from the germline V gene. The CDR3 covers 14 residues. The CDR3 nucleotides are TGTGCCAGCAGCACAGGACAGGGACATCAGCCCCAGCATTTT. This sequence encodes CASSTGQGHQPQHF.

The chain joins TRBV27 to TRBJ1-2, with TRBD1 matching 8 bases. The length of the CDR3 is 15 residues. The germline V gene encodes CDR1 MNHEY and CDR2 SMNVEV (reference sequence). The J segment lost 1 base and the V segment lost 5 bases, leaving 6 bases of the junction unmatched. CDR3 bases: TGTGCCAGCAGTCCCCGACAGGGGCTTAACTATGGCTACACCTTC. It specifies CASSPRQGLNYGYTF.

Note on this clone: Different DNA sequences within this sample yield the same CDR3. The chain couples TRBV6-1 to TRBJ1-5; tentatively, D is TRBD1 (5 bases). V dropped 2 bases and J dropped 4 bases, with 18 bases sitting between them. CDR1 MNHNS and CDR2 SASEGT come from the germline V gene. The CDR3 consists of 17 residues. In DNA form, the CDR3 reads TGTGCCAGCAGTGAATGGGGGGGACTTCCCCCAAATCAGCCCCAGCATTTT. Translated: CASSEWGGLPPNQPQHF.

The rearrangement uses TRBV5-6 and TRBJ2-3; a weak D match, TRBD1 (5 bases). Germline lookup yields CDR1 SGHDT and CDR2 YYEEEE. V was shortened by 4 bases and J by 0 bases, with 12 bases between the two germline ends. This CDR3 contains 15 residues. Here the CDR3 DNA reads TGTGCCAGCAGCCCCACGGCAGGGAGCACAGATACGCAGTATTTT. Residues: CASSPTAGSTDTQYF.

V usage is TRBV4-2 and J usage is TRBJ2-1; D possibly corresponds to TRBD1 (6 bases). V was trimmed by 5 bases and J by 5 bases, leaving 13 bases between them. The CDR3 contains 14 residues. Germline CDR1 is LGHNA and CDR2 is YNFKEQ. The DNA for the CDR3 is TGTGCCAGCAGCAAGGGGGATGGGAACAATGAGCAGTTCTTC. The encoded protein is CASSKGDGNNEQFF.

The CDR3 reads CASSPAGGPYEQYF. In DNA, the CDR3 is TGCGCCAGCAGCCCGGCGGGGGGCCCCTACGAGCAGTACTTC. The gene calls are TRBV5-1 and TRBJ2-7; 8 nucleotides match TRBD2. The germline CDR1 and CDR2 sequences are SGHRS and YFSETQ. J was trimmed by 2 bases and V by 4 bases; bases with no gene match: 5. The CDR3 consists of 14 residues.

As for this clone: This specimen includes other DNA sequences encoding the same CDR3. J is TRBJ2-5 and V is TRBV7-2; perhaps TRBD2 as D (6 bases). The germline V gene has CDR1 SGHTA and CDR2 FQGNSA. The CDR3 contains 15 residues. V lost 0 bases to trimming and J lost 2 bases, with 10 bases between them. The CDR3 DNA follows: TGTGCCAGCAGCTTAGCCAGCGGGCGTCAAGAGACCCAGTACTTC. Amino acid sequence: CASSLASGRQETQYF.

The rearrangement uses TRBV18 and TRBJ2-7; TRBD1 matches 12 bases. Germline CDR1 reads KGHSH; CDR2 reads LQKENI. J was trimmed by 6 bases and V by 3 bases; bases with no gene match: 3. The CDR3 length is 14 residues. CDR3 DNA sequence: TGTGCCAGCTCACCGGGACAGGGGGCCAGCGAGCAGTACTTC. Encoded protein: CASSPGQGASEQYF.

The chain combines TRBV7-9 with TRBJ1-6, with D tentatively TRBD1 (5 bases). Trimming left V 1 base short and J 13 bases short, with 14 bases between. Germline assignment: CDR1 SEHNR and CDR2 FQNEAQ (reference sequence). This CDR3 contains 14 residues. The CDR3: CASSLEPTGGPLHF. The DNA of the CDR3 is TGTGCCAGCAGCTTAGAGCCCACGGGGGGTCCCCTCCACTTT. The full variable domain, completed using reference TRBV7-9 and TRBJ1-6, is DTGVSQNPRHKITKRGQNVTFRCDPISEHNRLYWYRQTLGQGPEFLTYFQNEAQLEKSRLLSDRFSAERPKGSFSTLEIQRTEQGDSAMYLCASSLEPTGGPLHFGNGTRLTVT.